These 27 T cell receptor beta chains were sequenced from one sample in a study of Siglec-9 on CD8 T cells in melanoma. Method: immunoSEQ multiplex PCR; TCRdb's copy keeps in-frame clones and lacks some. The sample holds about 33,000 clones, 80% to 85% seen once. Sample: Siglec-9- CD8+ T cells sorted from blood. The receptor set was obtained from a human donor in good health.

The chain combines TRBV28 with TRBJ2-7, with 9 bases lining up with TRBD1. Germline assignment: CDR1 MDHEN and CDR2 SYDVKM. V was clipped by 2 bases and J by 5 bases; unmatched bases: 7. This CDR3 spans 15 amino acids. The CDR3 bases are TGTGCCAGCAGTTTAGGACAGGGGAAATTCCACGAGCAGTACTTC. Amino acid sequence: CASSLGQGKFHEQYF.

The chain recombines TRBV7-2 with TRBJ2-7; D unclear. The CDR3 extends over 13 amino acids. Germline assignment: CDR1 SGHTA and CDR2 FQGNSA. Trimming removed 4 bases at V and 1 base at J, with 8 bases between. The CDR3 sequence is CASSSINSYEQYF. For the CDR3, the DNA is TGTGCCAGCAGCTCCATTAATTCCTACGAGCAGTACTTC.

J is TRBJ2-5 and V is TRBV5-4, with a tentative D call TRBD2 (5 bases). The CDR3 totals 13 residues. Germline CDR1 SGHNT, CDR2 YYREEE (reference sequence). V lost 9 bases and J lost 3, with 15 bases in between. DNA for the CDR3: TGTGCCACCAGGAATCAGGAGGAAGAGACCCAGTACTTC. It is translated as CATRNQEEETQYF.

This rearrangement joins TRBV7-8 to TRBJ1-3; weak D call: TRBD1 (6 bases). The CDR3 covers 16 residues. V lost 5 bases, J lost 2 bases, and 16 bases lay in between. The V gene's germline CDR1 is SGHVS and CDR2 FQNEAQ. CDR3 loop: CASSVTGTGPGNTIYF. The DNA for the CDR3 is TGTGCCAGCAGCGTCACAGGGACTGGGCCTGGAAACACCATATATTTT. Variable domain in full (rest from reference TRBV7-8 and TRBJ1-3): GAGVSQSPRYKVAKRGQDVALRCDPISGHVSLFWYQQALGQGPEFLTYFQNEAQLDKSGLPSDRFFAERPEGSVSTLKIQRTQQEDSAVYLCASSVTGTGPGNTIYFGEGSWLTVV.

This clone was picked up a small number of times. The chain recombines TRBV28 with TRBJ2-5, with 12 bases that match TRBD1. The CDR3 loop spans 17 amino acids. Germline V gives CDR1 MDHEN, CDR2 SYDVKM. The ends lost 5 bases at V and 4 bases at J; junction bases unmatched: 11. CDR3 in amino acids: CASSRAGTGGDGETQYF. CDR3 nucleotides: TGTGCCAGCAGTCGGGCAGGGACAGGGGGCGACGGAGAGACCCAGTACTTC.

The CDR3 DNA reads TGTGCCAGCAGCTTTGGGACGGGGGAGACCCAGTACTTC. Protein: CASSFGTGETQYF. V gene TRBV5-4 combines with J gene TRBJ2-5; tentatively, D is TRBD1 or TRBD2 (5 bases each). The length of the CDR3 is 13 residues. Germline CDR1 and CDR2: SGHNT and YYREEE (reference sequence). Trimming took 2 bases from V and 5 from J, leaving 10 bases between them.

This clone occurred a few times. The V call is TRBV19, the J call TRBJ1-1; D gene uncertain. The CDR3 has 14 residues. Germline values: CDR1 LNHDA, CDR2 SQIVND (reference sequence). Trimming cost V 6 bases and J 0 bases, with 11 bases left between them. DNA for the CDR3: TGTGCCAGTAGCCGGGCCGTGATGAACACTGAAGCTTTCTTT. Its protein product is CASSRAVMNTEAFF.

This clone appeared a single time. The V and J genes are TRBV4-1 and TRBJ2-3; D is uncertain. The CDR3 extends over 13 amino acids. V shed 0 bases and J shed 6 bases, with 7 bases lying between them. From germline, CDR1 is MGHRA and CDR2 YSYEKL. CDR3 loop: CASSQEPLDTQYF. The DNA for the CDR3 is TGCGCCAGCAGCCAAGAGCCGCTGGATACGCAGTATTTT.

The rearrangement joins TRBV27 to TRBJ2-3; a possible D gene is TRBD1 (5 bases). Germline V gives CDR1 MNHEY, CDR2 SMNVEV (reference sequence). The CDR3 covers 13 residues. V lost 4 bases and J lost 4, with 9 bases in between. CDR3 DNA sequence: TGTGCCAGCAGTTATATAGGGGCAGATACGCAGTATTTT. Translated, it gives CASSYIGADTQYF.

The chain couples TRBV19 to TRBJ1-1; no reliable D call. Germline V lookup: CDR1 LNHDA, CDR2 SQIVND (reference sequence). The CDR3 consists of 16 residues. Deletions cut 1 base from V and 0 bases from J, with 12 bases between. CDR3: CASSIGGEIVNTEAFF. The CDR3 region has the DNA TGTGCCAGTAGTATAGGTGGGGAGATAGTGAACACTGAAGCTTTCTTT.

V is TRBV7-8 and J is TRBJ2-3, with 9 bases aligning to TRBD2. This CDR3 has 17 residues. Germline V CDR1 and CDR2: SGHVS, FQNEAQ. V trimming: 1 base; J trimming: 0 bases; junction bases outside the gene matches: 5. For the CDR3, the DNA is TGTGCCAGCAGCTTAGGGCTAGCGGGACCTAGCACAGATACGCAGTATTTT. Its protein is CASSLGLAGPSTDTQYF.

The rearrangement joins TRBV7-6 to TRBJ1-2; 7 bases agree with TRBD1. Germline V gene data show CDR1 as SGHVS and CDR2 as FNYEAQ. V shed 4 bases and J 4 bases; nucleotides not matched to a gene: 9. The CDR3 has 15 amino acids. The CDR3 protein is CASSSTGSGIYGYTF. The CDR3 DNA is TGTGCCAGCAGCTCGACAGGGAGTGGGATCTATGGCTACACCTTC.

This chain uses TRBV15 with TRBJ1-4; TRBD1 matches at 9 bases. The germline V gene encodes CDR1 LNHNV and CDR2 YYDKDF (reference sequence). CDR3 length: 13 residues. Trimming took 7 bases from V and 5 from J; bases not matched to a gene: 2. In DNA, the CDR3 is TGTGCCACCAAGACAGGGGGAAATGAAAAACTGTTTTTT. The encoded protein is CATKTGGNEKLFF.

This sequence joins TRBV25-1 and TRBJ1-2; D is undetermined. The V and J ends lost 4 bases and 6 bases respectively, with 15 bases between them. Germline V CDR1 and CDR2: MGHDK, SYGVNS. The CDR3 is 14 amino acids. CDR3 protein: CASSANIEWDGYTF. In DNA, the CDR3 is TGTGCCAGCAGTGCCAATATAGAATGGGATGGCTACACCTTC.

The chain carries TRBV29-1 and TRBJ2-2; tentative D call: TRBD1 (5 bases). V lost 4 bases and J lost 3, with 9 bases in between. Germline-derived CDR1 and CDR2 are SQVTM and ANQGSEA. This CDR3 contains 13 residues. The CDR3 coding sequence is TGCAGCGTTGCTAGGGGCGACACCGGGGAGCTGTTTTTT. This codes for CSVARGDTGELFF.

The gene calls are TRBV29-1 and TRBJ2-5, with D unresolved. The CDR3 totals 13 residues. Germline V gives CDR1 SQVTM, CDR2 ANQGSEA. V was cut by 2 bases and J by 1 base, with 8 bases left in between. The CDR3 DNA follows: TGCAGCGTTGAAAGCTGGGCCCAAGAGACCCAGTACTTC. Residues: CSVESWAQETQYF.

The chain joins TRBV7-8 to TRBJ1-3; D unresolved. Trimming removed 1 base at V and 3 bases at J, with 7 bases between. CDR1 and CDR2 (germline): SGHVS, FQNEAQ. This CDR3 contains 14 residues. CDR3 DNA: TGTGCCAGCAGCTTAGGAGGGAGTGGAAACACCATATATTTT. Residues: CASSLGGSGNTIYF. Together with reference TRBV7-8 and TRBJ1-3, the CDR3 gives the full variable domain: GAGVSQSPRYKVAKRGQDVALRCDPISGHVSLFWYQQALGQGPEFLTYFQNEAQLDKSGLPSDRFFAERPEGSVSTLKIQRTQQEDSAVYLCASSLGGSGNTIYFGEGSWLTVV.

The chain recombines TRBV9 with TRBJ2-7, with D perhaps matching TRBD2 (5 bases). Between the trimmed V and J ends, which lost 4 bases and 1 base, there was a span of 12 bases. The CDR3 spans 14 residues. Germline V gene sequence: CDR1 SGDLS, CDR2 YYNGEE. In DNA form, the CDR3 reads TGTGCCAGCAGCTACTGGGAGCAGTCCTACGAGCAGTACTTC. Translated, it gives CASSYWEQSYEQYF.

The CDR3 region is CASTSWGDRASPVLYGYTF. CDR3 nucleotides: TGTGCCAGCACCTCATGGGGTGACAGGGCGTCACCCGTCCTTTATGGCTACACCTTC. This chain joins TRBV7-8 and TRBJ1-2; 7 nucleotides line up with TRBD1. This CDR3 is built from 19 residues. Germline lookup yields CDR1 SGHVS and CDR2 FQNEAQ. The trim removed 7 bases at V and 5 bases at J, leaving 25 bases unmatched.

The chain is built from TRBV9 and TRBJ2-6; D gene ambiguous. Trimming took 3 bases from V and 0 from J, leaving 13 bases between them. Germline CDR1 is SGDLS and CDR2 is YYNGEE. The CDR3 has 17 amino acids. CDR3 coding DNA: TGTGCCAGCAGCGGCCAGCCGTCACCCTCTGGGGCCAACGTCCTGACTTTC. Amino acid sequence: CASSGQPSPSGANVLTF.

The chain links TRBV29-1 to TRBJ2-3, with 11 bases lining up with TRBD2. The germline CDR1 and CDR2 sequences are SQVTM and ANQGSEA. The CDR3 has 14 amino acids. V lost 7 bases, J lost 2 bases, and 5 bases stayed unmatched. The CDR3, as DNA: TGCAGCGCCCAGGGACTAGCGGCCACAGATACGCAGTATTTT. It is translated as CSAQGLAATDTQYF.

The chain employs TRBV21-1 and TRBJ2-7; TRBD1, the table's D call, was not compared with the DNA. TRBV21-1 is assigned pseudogene status. This CDR3 is built from 15 residues. CDR3 bases: TGTGCCAGCAGCAAAGGATCAAGGGGCACGTACGAGCAGTACTTC. Its translation is CASSKGSRGTYEQYF.

This rearrangement joins TRBV7-9 to TRBJ2-7; D is undetermined. Trimming pared 6 bases from V and 7 bases from J, leaving 16 bases between. The CDR3 length is 13 residues. CDR1 is SEHNR, CDR2 FQNEAQ, per germline (reference sequence). The chain's CDR3 is CASRPPWGWEQYF. In DNA, the CDR3 is TGTGCCAGCAGACCCCCCTGGGGATGGGAGCAGTACTTC.

The chain recombines TRBV7-8 with TRBJ2-3; D possibly corresponds to TRBD2 (6 bases). V was pared by 1 base and J by 0 bases, with 8 bases between. Per the germline V gene, CDR1 is SGHVS and CDR2 is FQNEAQ. The CDR3 loop spans 15 amino acids. The CDR3 DNA reads TGTGCCAGCAGCTTAGGTAGCGGTAGCACAGATACGCAGTATTTT. Protein: CASSLGSGSTDTQYF.

The chain has TRBV4-2 and TRBJ1-2, with a possible D match to TRBD1 (5 bases). Germline values: CDR1 LGHNA, CDR2 YNFKEQ. V was shortened by 7 bases and J by 4 bases, with 19 bases between the two germline ends. This CDR3 has 15 amino acids. CDR3 sequence: CASTAPGGGVYGYTF. DNA for the CDR3: TGTGCCAGCACCGCCCCCGGGGGAGGGGTCTATGGCTACACCTTC.

The chain has TRBV19 and TRBJ1-2, with D possibly being TRBD1 (6 bases). V was cut by 5 bases and J by 0 bases, with 13 bases left in between. There are 15 residues in the CDR3. CDR1 is LNHDA, CDR2 SQIVND, per germline (reference sequence). This CDR3 reads CASSDRTDANYGYTF. The CDR3 DNA sequence: TGTGCCAGTAGTGATAGGACAGACGCTAACTATGGCTACACCTTC.

This chain connects TRBV15 to TRBJ2-5; 8 bases align to TRBD2. V was clipped by 1 base and J by 0 bases; unmatched bases: 1. The CDR3 spans 15 residues. CDR1 is LNHNV, CDR2 YYDKDF, per germline (reference sequence). Written as DNA, the CDR3 is TGTGCCACCAGCAGAGGAGCGGGGGACCAAGAGACCCAGTACTTC. This gives the protein CATSRGAGDQETQYF. Filled out from reference TRBV15 and TRBJ2-5, the complete variable domain reads DAMVIQNPRYQVTQFGKPVTLSCSQTLNHNVMYWYQQKSSQAPKLLFHYYDKDFNNEADTPDNFQSRRPNTSFCFLDIRSPGLGDTAMYLCATSRGAGDQETQYFGPGTRLLVL.